The present entry profiles one T cell receptor (beta chain) with its context. No antigen is known for it. V gave up 1 base and J gave up 4 bases, with 8 bases separating them. Germline V gives CDR1 LGHDT, CDR2 YNNKEL (reference sequence). This CDR3 has 14 amino acids. This record comes from a study of T cell responses to AZD1222 COVID-19 vaccine. Points from the study as a whole: In the spike-specific TCR repertoire, nearly half reportedly target unmutated variant regions. In all cases, repertoires were sampled only after the peak T cell response. Across spike, vaccine-associated CD4 TCRs were found, dominant at 160-218 and 743-854. Two AZD1222 administrations were followed by greater Spike-specific TCR breadth and depth.

The data were produced by immunoSEQ multiplex PCR, yet TCRdb's version contains in-frame clones alone and is incomplete. The sample yields about 150,000 clones, less than 95% seen once. The chain links TRBV3-1 (or the pseudogene TRBV3-2) to TRBJ1-3; D not resolved. Sample: peripheral blood, taken on day 0 of AZD1222 vaccination. The origin of this receptor is an adult in good health. The CDR3 spells CASSQVGLGNTIYF. CDR3 coding DNA: TGTGCCAGCAGCCAAGTTGGGCTGGGAAACACCATATATTTT.